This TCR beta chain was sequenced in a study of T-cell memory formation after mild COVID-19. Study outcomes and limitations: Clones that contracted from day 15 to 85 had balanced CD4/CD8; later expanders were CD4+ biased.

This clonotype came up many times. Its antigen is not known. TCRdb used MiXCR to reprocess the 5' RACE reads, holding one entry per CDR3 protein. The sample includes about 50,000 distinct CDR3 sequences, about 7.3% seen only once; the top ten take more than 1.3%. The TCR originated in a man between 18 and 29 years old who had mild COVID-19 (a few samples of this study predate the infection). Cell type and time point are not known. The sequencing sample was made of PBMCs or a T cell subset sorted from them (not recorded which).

CDR3 amino acids: CASSRSAYEQYF. The CDR3 coding sequence is TGTGCCAGCAGCCGCAGTGCCTACGAGCAGTACTTC. The chain couples TRBV7-2 to TRBJ2-7; D gene ambiguous. The V gene lost 5 bases and the J gene lost 2 bases, with 7 bases spanning the gap. This CDR3 has 12 amino acids. Germline loops: CDR1 SGHTA, CDR2 FQGNSA. The whole variable domain, filled in from reference TRBV7-2 and TRBJ2-7, reads GAGVSQSPSNKVTEKGKDVELRCDPISGHTALYWYRQSLGQGLEFLIYFQGNSAPDKSGLPSDRFSAERTGGSVSTLTIQRTQQEDSAVYLCASSRSAYEQYFGPGTRLTVT.